What follows are 27 T cell receptor beta chains derived from one specimen sequenced in a study of post-analysis software for immune sequencing data. Points from the study as a whole: In patients, roughly five TRBV segments were more frequent than in controls, with TRBV5-6, TRBV5-1 and TRBV20-1 among them.

These TCRs' antigens remain unknown. cDNA libraries of TCR beta carried unique molecular identifiers. TCRdb re-derived calls from the PCR reads in MiXCR, one entry per CDR3 protein. The sample yields fewer than 850,000 distinct CDR3 sequences, roughly 29% seen once. Material for sequencing was blood. The receptors were gathered from a girl between 5 and 17 years old with multiple sclerosis.

This clonotype was observed a handful of times. The rearrangement links TRBV29-1 to TRBJ2-5, with TRBD1 as a possible D gene (6 bases). This CDR3 region has 13 residues. Germline lookup yields CDR1 SQVTM and CDR2 ANQGSEA. Trimming cost V 5 bases and J 6 bases, with 16 bases left between them. CDR3 DNA sequence: TGCAGCGTTCAACAGGGACCGGGGAAGACCCAGTACTTC. It encodes CSVQQGPGKTQYF.

This rearrangement joins TRBV5-1 to TRBJ1-2, with TRBD1 identical over 7 bases. Looked up from germline, CDR1 is SGHRS and CDR2 is YFSETQ. V trimming: 4 bases; J trimming: 5 bases; junction bases outside the gene matches: 11. This CDR3 contains 15 residues. The CDR3 region is CASSLRTGTEYGYTF. The CDR3 DNA reads as TGCGCCAGCAGCCTCAGGACCGGGACAGAATATGGCTACACCTTC.

There are many counts of this clonotype. V and J are TRBV7-2 and TRBJ2-1; TRBD2 matches at 12 bases. Unmatched junction bases numbered 7, after V lost 4 bases and J lost 9 bases. The CDR3 extends over 15 amino acids. CDR1 and CDR2 from the germline V gene are SGHTA and FQGNSA. The DNA of the CDR3 is TGTGCCAGCAGCTGGACTAGCGGGATTCGAGGTGAGCAGTTCTTC. Its protein product is CASSWTSGIRGEQFF.

The V call is TRBV7-9, the J call TRBJ1-5; the D is unclear. V was shortened by 7 bases and J by 9 bases, with 16 bases between the two germline ends. The CDR3 runs to 13 residues. CDR1 and CDR2 (germline): SEHNR, FQNEAQ (reference sequence). The CDR3 DNA is TGTGCCAGCACCTTGGGCCCAAAGCGGCCCCAGCATTTT. Its protein product is CASTLGPKRPQHF.

The genes are TRBV7-8 and TRBJ1-2; D is possibly TRBD1 (6 bases). Germline values: CDR1 SGHVS, CDR2 FQNEAQ. Trimming shortened V by 5 bases and J by 5 bases, and 27 bases separated the two germline ends. This CDR3 has 18 amino acids. CDR3 region: CASSPLPGVVTSGYGYTF. As DNA, the CDR3 is TGTGCCAGCAGCCCCCTCCCAGGGGTAGTTACTTCGGGGTATGGCTACACCTTC. The full variable domain, rest sourced from reference TRBV7-8 and TRBJ1-2, is GAGVSQSPRYKVAKRGQDVALRCDPISGHVSLFWYQQALGQGPEFLTYFQNEAQLDKSGLPSDRFFAERPEGSVSTLKIQRTQQEDSAVYLCASSPLPGVVTSGYGYTFGSGTRLTVV.

This clonotype appeared a few times. This chain links TRBV11-2 with TRBJ1-1, with D possibly matching TRBD1 (6 bases). V shed 5 bases and J shed 4 bases, with 14 bases lying between them. The V gene's germline CDR1 is SGHAT and CDR2 FQNNGV. The CDR3 is made up of 14 amino acids. CDR3 amino acids: CASSQLGASTEAFF. The CDR3 coding sequence is TGTGCCAGCAGCCAACTGGGGGCTAGCACTGAAGCTTTCTTT.

This clonotype occurred many times. This chain connects TRBV4-3 to TRBJ2-7; TRBD1 matches at 8 bases. Germline trimming cut 0 bases from V and 7 bases from J; bases unmatched to any gene: 8. This CDR3 is built from 15 residues. The germline V gene encodes CDR1 LGHNA and CDR2 YSLEER. As DNA, the CDR3 is TGCGCCAGCAGCCAAGATACCGCAGGACAGGGAGAGCAGTACTTC. It specifies CASSQDTAGQGEQYF.

This sequence joins TRBV20-1 and TRBJ2-1, with a tentative D call TRBD2 (6 bases). The better agreement between TRBJ2-7 and the DNA end casts doubt on the J call. This CDR3 region has 11 residues. Per germline, CDR1 DFQATT and CDR2 SNEGSKA (reference sequence). CDR3: CSAERRGEQYF. CDR3 nucleotide sequence: TGCAGTGCCGAACGGCGGGGTGAGCAGTACTTC.

This clonotype has a handful of counts. This chain links TRBV6-5 with TRBJ2-7; no clear D gene. Germline V gene data show CDR1 as MNHEY and CDR2 as SVGAGI. V shed 9 bases and J shed 2 bases, with 14 bases lying between them. The CDR3 is 13 residues long. CDR3 region: CARAGENPYEQYF. The CDR3, as DNA: TGTGCCAGGGCCGGAGAAAACCCCTACGAGCAGTACTTC.

This clonotype was seen more than once but under ten times. The gene calls are TRBV15 and TRBJ2-5; D remains unclear. The CDR3 extends over 13 amino acids. The germline V gene has CDR1 LNHNV and CDR2 YYDKDF (reference sequence). V shed 6 bases and J shed 5 bases, with 13 bases lying between them. In DNA, the CDR3 is TGTGCCACCAGTGTAGGCAGGTGGGAGACCCAGTACTTC. Its translation is CATSVGRWETQYF.

The chain links TRBV10-3 to TRBJ1-4; D ambiguous. Germline CDR1 reads ENHRY; CDR2 reads SYGVKD. Deletions cut 10 bases from V and 8 bases from J, with 14 bases between. This CDR3 comprises 12 residues. The CDR3 is CATGLVGEKLFF. In DNA form, the CDR3 reads TGTGCCACCGGACTTGTCGGGGAAAAACTGTTTTTT.

The chain has TRBV20-1 and TRBJ2-5, with D possibly matching TRBD1 (5 bases). CDR3 length equals 15 residues. Germline loops: CDR1 DFQATT, CDR2 SNEGSKA (reference sequence). Trimming shortened V by 6 bases and J by 3 bases, and 20 bases separated the two germline ends. The CDR3 nucleotides read TGCAGTGCCCACCCGGGTTTAGGGGCCAAAGAGACCCAGTACTTC. This gives the protein CSAHPGLGAKETQYF.

In its sample, this clonotype was seen a few times. The chain's CDR3 is CSVEEAPGSPLHF. The DNA for the CDR3 is TGCAGCGTTGAAGAAGCCCCCGGGTCACCCCTCCACTTT. V is TRBV29-1 and J is TRBJ1-6; D not resolved. This CDR3 region has 13 residues. Per germline, CDR1 SQVTM and CDR2 ANQGSEA. V lost 0 bases and J lost 10, with 10 bases in between. The full variable domain, in which reference TRBV29-1 and TRBJ1-6 provide the parts outside the CDR3, is SAVISQKPSRDICQRGTSLTIQCQVDSQVTMMFWYRQQPGQSLTLIATANQGSEATYESGFVIDKFPISRPNLTFSTLTVSNMSPEDSSIYLCSVEEAPGSPLHFGNGTRLTVT.

The V and J genes are TRBV14 and TRBJ2-3, with D perhaps matching TRBD2 (5 bases). Germline assignment: CDR1 SGHDN and CDR2 FVKESK. Trimming stripped 1 base from V and 6 bases from J, with 11 bases between. The CDR3 consists of 14 residues. The CDR3 nucleotides read TGTGCCAGCAGCCAAGCTCGGGGATCGGATACGCAGTATTTT. Its translation is CASSQARGSDTQYF.

The rearrangement uses TRBV7-2 and TRBJ2-3, with D perhaps TRBD2 (6 bases). Per germline, CDR1 SGHTA and CDR2 FQGNSA. V gave up 5 bases and J gave up 11 bases, with 20 bases separating them. The CDR3 is made up of 14 amino acids. CDR3: CASSPPGLRGRQYF. CDR3 DNA: TGTGCCAGCAGCCCTCCGGGACTCCGAGGGAGGCAGTATTTT.

This clonotype has more than one count but fewer than ten. V and J are TRBV6-1 and TRBJ2-3, with 10 nucleotides matching TRBD2. The CDR3 runs to 15 residues. After removal of 3 bases from V and 8 bases from J, the junction contained 8 bases not matched to a gene. Germline CDR1 and CDR2: MNHNS and SASEGT. In DNA form, the CDR3 reads TGTGCCAGCAGTGAGGGAACTAGCGGGGTGGGTACGCAGTATTTT. Translation: CASSEGTSGVGTQYF.

V gene TRBV29-1 combines with J gene TRBJ2-7, with 7 bases that match TRBD1. V lost 6 bases to trimming and J lost 2 bases; unmatched junction nucleotides: 10. Per germline, CDR1 SQVTM and CDR2 ANQGSEA. The CDR3 is 14 amino acids. The CDR3 loop reads CSVRIQGPTYEQYF. For the CDR3, the DNA is TGCAGCGTACGAATACAGGGGCCGACCTACGAGCAGTACTTC.

The sample holds a few counts of this clonotype. The chain has TRBV6-6 and TRBJ1-2, with TRBD1 identical over 8 bases. V shed 5 bases, J shed 4 bases, and the junction held 6 bases outside the gene matches. The CDR3 sequence is 14 residues long. Germline V gene data show CDR1 as MNHNY and CDR2 as SVGAGI (reference sequence). In DNA form, the CDR3 reads TGTGCCAGCAGTCTGTCGGGACAGGCCTATGGCTACACCTTC. Protein product: CASSLSGQAYGYTF.

The chain uses TRBV12-3 or TRBV12-4 and TRBJ1-4; D gene unclear. V was trimmed by 2 bases and J by 3 bases, leaving 10 bases between them. This CDR3 has 15 residues. The CDR3 bases are TGTGCCAGCAGTTTACTCCCAGATGCTAATGAAAAACTGTTTTTT. It specifies CASSLLPDANEKLFF.

The rearrangement uses TRBV14 and TRBJ1-4, with D tentatively TRBD1 (5 bases). The germline V gene has CDR1 SGHDN and CDR2 FVKESK. The CDR3 extends over 17 amino acids. V dropped 4 bases and J dropped 0 bases, with 15 bases sitting between them. CDR3 amino acids: CASSPLTAASTNEKLFF. The CDR3 nucleotides read TGTGCCAGCAGCCCACTGACAGCCGCCTCAACTAATGAAAAACTGTTTTTT.

This rearrangement joins TRBV11-2 to TRBJ2-3, with 9 bases fitting TRBD1. CDR1 and CDR2 (germline): SGHAT, FQNNGV. The V gene end was trimmed by 4 bases and the J gene end by 6 bases; junction bases not matched to a gene: 5. The CDR3 has 14 amino acids. In DNA, the CDR3 is TGTGCCAGCAGCTCGAAGACAGGGGGGGATACGCAGTATTTT. Its translation is CASSSKTGGDTQYF. The full variable domain, with the rest looked up from reference TRBV11-2 and TRBJ2-3, is EAGVAQSPRYKIIEKRQSVAFWCNPISGHATLYWYQQILGQGPKLLIQFQNNGVVDDSQLPKDRFSAERLKGVDSTLKIQPAKLEDSAVYLCASSSKTGGDTQYFGPGTRLTVL.

Remarks on this clonotype: One end of the junction is discordant with germline, which a read error may explain. Here the CDR3 DNA reads TGTGCCAGCAGCCTCCGGGACGTTTCCTTCGAGCAGTACTTC. Amino acids: CASSLRDVSFEQYF. The V and J genes are TRBV7-9 and TRBJ2-7; D possibly uses TRBD1 or TRBD2 (5 bases each). Germline CDR1 SEHNR, CDR2 FQNEAQ (reference sequence). This CDR3 comprises 14 residues. The whole variable domain, remainder taken from reference TRBV7-9 and TRBJ2-7, is DTGVSQNPRHKITKRGQNVTFRCDPISEHNRLYWYRQTLGQGPEFLTYFQNEAQLEKSRLLSDRFSAERPKGSFSTLEIQRTEQGDSAMYLCASSLRDVSFEQYFGPGTRLTVT.

This clonotype has more than one count but fewer than ten. The J gene is TRBJ2-7, the V gene TRBV9; D gene ambiguous. V shed 0 bases and J shed 0 bases, with 7 bases lying between them. CDR1 is SGDLS and CDR2 is YYNGEE in the germline V gene. The CDR3 runs 14 residues. CDR3 bases: TGTGCCAGCAGCGTAGTTTGGAACTCCTACGAGCAGTACTTC. Residues: CASSVVWNSYEQYF.

This clonotype was seen only a few times. The V call is TRBV6-5, the J call TRBJ2-7; 10 bases fit TRBD2. The CDR3 spans 14 residues. The germline gives CDR1 MNHEY, CDR2 SVGAGI. J gave up 3 bases and V 6 bases, and 5 bases lay outside the gene matches. The CDR3 protein is CASRPLAGDYEQYF. In DNA, the CDR3 is TGTGCCAGCAGGCCGCTAGCGGGAGACTACGAGCAGTACTTC.

The chain carries TRBV24-1 and TRBJ2-5; 9 bases agree with TRBD1. Germline loops: CDR1 KGHDR, CDR2 SFDVKD. V was clipped by 9 bases and J by 11 bases; unmatched bases: 12. The CDR3 sequence is 13 residues long. DNA of the CDR3: TGTGCCACCGGACGGGACAGGGATACTGAGCAGTACTTC. Amino acid sequence: CATGRDRDTEQYF.

This chain joins TRBV27 and TRBJ1-1; TRBD1 is a possible D gene (5 bases). The CDR3 is 14 amino acids. Trimming stripped 5 bases from V and 0 bases from J, with 10 bases between. Germline CDR1 and CDR2: MNHEY and SMNVEV (reference sequence). This chain's CDR3 is CASSDGGLNTEAFF. In nucleotides, the CDR3 is TGTGCCAGCAGTGACGGGGGTTTGAACACTGAAGCTTTCTTT.

The chain combines TRBV7-9 with TRBJ2-4; possible D gene TRBD1, 6 bases. In germline, CDR1 is SEHNR, CDR2 FQNEAQ (reference sequence). V was trimmed by 4 bases and J by 0 bases, leaving 19 bases between them. This CDR3 region has 18 residues. The CDR3 loop reads CASSSQGPKQGAKNIQYF. The CDR3 coding sequence is TGTGCCAGCAGCTCTCAAGGGCCGAAACAGGGAGCCAAAAACATTCAGTACTTC.